The entry below gives a single TCR beta chain sequence along with its context. This sample stems from a study of blood T cell repertoires in COVID-19. Study information: Acute-phase and convalescent COVID-19 samples originated in the United States, Italy and Spain. From T cells, B-cell-depleted T cells, or PBMCs came the material, which was cDNA or gDNA.

In the authors' methods: Reference gene primer amplification yielded estimated nucleated cell counts. TCRdb's table, derived via immunoSEQ multiplex PCR, lists solely in-frame clones and lacks some. V and J calls and clone size follow that table, whereas D and trimming were derived from the DNA. The sample holds some 200,000 clones, about 88% seen once. The CDR3 has 14 residues. After removal of 4 bases from V and 3 bases from J, the junction contained 5 bases not matched to a gene. Germline CDR1 reads SGHRS; CDR2 reads YFSETQ. The receptor comes from a man aged 25 to 45 with active or convalescent COVID-19. The specimen sequenced was peripheral blood. This chain joins TRBV5-1 and TRBJ2-5, with TRBD1 identical over 8 bases. The CDR3 region is CASSPGQAKETQYF. The CDR3 coding sequence is TGCGCCAGCAGCCCGGGACAGGCAAAAGAGACCCAGTACTTC.